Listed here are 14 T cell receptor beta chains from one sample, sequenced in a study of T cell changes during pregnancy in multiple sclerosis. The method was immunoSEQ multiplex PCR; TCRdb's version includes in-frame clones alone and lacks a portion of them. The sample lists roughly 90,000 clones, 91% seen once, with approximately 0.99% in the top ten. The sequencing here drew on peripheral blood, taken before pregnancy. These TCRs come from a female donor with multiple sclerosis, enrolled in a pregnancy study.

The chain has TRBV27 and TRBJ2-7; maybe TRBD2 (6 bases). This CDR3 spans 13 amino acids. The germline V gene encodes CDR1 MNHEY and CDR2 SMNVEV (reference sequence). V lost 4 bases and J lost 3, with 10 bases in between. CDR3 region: CASSSGVFYEQYF. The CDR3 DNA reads TGTGCCAGCAGTTCGGGGGTATTCTACGAGCAGTACTTC.

The CDR3 protein is CASSGYQGTGNTGELFF. CDR3 nucleotide sequence: TGTGCCAGCAGCGGCTACCAGGGGACAGGGAACACCGGGGAGCTGTTTTTT. The rearrangement links TRBV7-7 to TRBJ2-2; TRBD1 aligns across 8 bases. J lost 1 base, V lost 5 bases, and 9 bases had no gene match. Germline CDR1 and CDR2: SSHAT and FNYEAQ (reference sequence). This CDR3 region has 17 residues.

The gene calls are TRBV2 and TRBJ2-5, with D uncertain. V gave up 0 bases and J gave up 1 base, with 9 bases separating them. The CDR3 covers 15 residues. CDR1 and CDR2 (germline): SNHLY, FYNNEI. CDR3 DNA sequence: TGTGCCAGCAGTGAAGCCCTAGTTTTCCAAGAGACCCAGTACTTC. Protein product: CASSEALVFQETQYF.

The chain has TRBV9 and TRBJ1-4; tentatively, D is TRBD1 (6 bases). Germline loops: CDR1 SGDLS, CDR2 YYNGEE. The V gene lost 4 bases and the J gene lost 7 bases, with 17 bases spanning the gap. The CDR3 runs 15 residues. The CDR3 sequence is CASSTVGARGEKLFF. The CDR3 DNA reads TGTGCCAGCAGCACAGTGGGGGCTAGGGGTGAAAAACTGTTTTTT.

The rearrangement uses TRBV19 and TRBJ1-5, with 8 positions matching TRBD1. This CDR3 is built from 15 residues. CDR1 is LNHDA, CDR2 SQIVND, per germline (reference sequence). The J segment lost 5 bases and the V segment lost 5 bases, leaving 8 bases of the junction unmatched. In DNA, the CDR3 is TGTGCCAGTAGTCATGACAGGGGATATTATCAGCCCCAGCATTTT. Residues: CASSHDRGYYQPQHF.

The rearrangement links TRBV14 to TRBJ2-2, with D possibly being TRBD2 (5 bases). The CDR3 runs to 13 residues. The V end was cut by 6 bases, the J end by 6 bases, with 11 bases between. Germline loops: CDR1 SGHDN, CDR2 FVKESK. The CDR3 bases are TGTGCCAGCAGATGGACTTTAGCCGGGGAGCTGTTTTTT. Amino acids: CASRWTLAGELFF.

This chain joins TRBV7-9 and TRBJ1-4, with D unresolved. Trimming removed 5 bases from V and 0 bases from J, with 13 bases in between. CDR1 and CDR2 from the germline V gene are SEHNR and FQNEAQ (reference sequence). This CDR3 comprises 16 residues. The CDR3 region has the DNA TGTGCCAGCAGCCCCGCGCGGGGTGCAACTAATGAAAAACTGTTTTTT. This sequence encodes CASSPARGATNEKLFF.

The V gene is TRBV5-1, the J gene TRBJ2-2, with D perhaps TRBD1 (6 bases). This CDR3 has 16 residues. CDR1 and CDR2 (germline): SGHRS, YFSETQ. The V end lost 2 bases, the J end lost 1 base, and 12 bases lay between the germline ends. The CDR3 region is CASSFLTGLNTGELFF. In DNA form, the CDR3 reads TGCGCCAGCAGCTTCTTGACAGGATTGAACACCGGGGAGCTGTTTTTT.

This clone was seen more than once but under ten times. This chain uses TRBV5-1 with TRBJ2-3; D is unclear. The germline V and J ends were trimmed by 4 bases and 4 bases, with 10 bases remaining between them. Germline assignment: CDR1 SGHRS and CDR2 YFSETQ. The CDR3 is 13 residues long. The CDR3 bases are TGCGCCAGCAGCCTGGACGGAGCAGATACGCAGTATTTT. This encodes CASSLDGADTQYF.

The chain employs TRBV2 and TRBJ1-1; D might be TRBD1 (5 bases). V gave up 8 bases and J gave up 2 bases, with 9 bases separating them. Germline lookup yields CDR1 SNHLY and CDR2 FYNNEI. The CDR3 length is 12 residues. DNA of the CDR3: TGTGCCAGCGACAGAGACAACACTGAAGCTTTCTTT. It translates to CASDRDNTEAFF.

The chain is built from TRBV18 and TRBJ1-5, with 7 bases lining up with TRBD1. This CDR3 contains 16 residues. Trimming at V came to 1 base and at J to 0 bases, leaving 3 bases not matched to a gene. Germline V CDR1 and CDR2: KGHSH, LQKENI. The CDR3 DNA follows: TGTGCCAGCTCACCACGGGACAGAGTTAGCAATCAGCCCCAGCATTTT. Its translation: CASSPRDRVSNQPQHF.

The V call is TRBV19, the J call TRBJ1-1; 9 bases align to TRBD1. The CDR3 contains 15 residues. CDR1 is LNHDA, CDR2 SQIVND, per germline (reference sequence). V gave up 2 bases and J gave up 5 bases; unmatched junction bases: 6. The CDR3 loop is CASSITGGAWTEAFF. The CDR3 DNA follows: TGTGCCAGTAGTATAACAGGGGGCGCTTGGACTGAAGCTTTCTTT. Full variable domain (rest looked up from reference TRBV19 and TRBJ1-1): DGGITQSPKYLFRKEGQNVTLSCEQNLNHDAMYWYRQDPGQGLRLIYYSQIVNDFQKGDIAEGYSVSREKKESFPLTVTSAQKNPTAFYLCASSITGGAWTEAFFGQGTRLTVV.

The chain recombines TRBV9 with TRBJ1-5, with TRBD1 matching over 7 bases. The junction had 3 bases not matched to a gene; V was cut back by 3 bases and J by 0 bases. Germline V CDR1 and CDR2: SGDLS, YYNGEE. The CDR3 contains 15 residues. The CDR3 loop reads CASSAGQDSNQPQHF. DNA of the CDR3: TGTGCCAGCAGCGCCGGACAGGATAGCAATCAGCCCCAGCATTTT.

The CDR3 DNA follows: TGTGCCAGCAGGGGGGGTGGGGGAGCCACTGAAGCTTTCTTT. Its translation: CASRGGGGATEAFF. The chain employs TRBV25-1 and TRBJ1-1; D is perhaps TRBD1 (5 bases). Per the germline V gene, CDR1 is MGHDK and CDR2 is SYGVNS. The CDR3 runs to 14 residues. V lost 6 bases to trimming and J lost 4 bases, with 15 bases between them.